The present TCR beta chain was sequenced within a study of shared clonotypes between healthy human individuals. This clone came up once. Here immunoSEQ multiplex PCR was the method, and the copy in TCRdb shows in-frame clones only, minus some. The sample has some 550,000 clones; 97% are singletons. Germline trimming cut 10 bases from V and 5 bases from J; bases unmatched to any gene: 7. The CDR3 extends over 13 amino acids. The V gene's germline CDR1 is LNHDA and CDR2 SQIVND (reference sequence). This chain links TRBV19 with TRBJ1-1, with 10 bases that match TRBD1. This sequence was found in a woman younger than 45 in good health. Input material: naive CD4+ T cells sorted from blood. Stated subset: CD45RA+ positively selected. CDR3 sequence: CAISDRGHTEAFF. As DNA, the CDR3 is TGTGCCATTTCAGACAGGGGGCATACTGAAGCTTTCTTT.